What follows are 9 T cell receptor beta chains derived from one specimen sequenced in a study of blood T cells in healthy people across ages. The use of a sample-barcoded 5' primer and a J-beta primer mix characterized a second PCR of about 7 to 12 cycles. TCRdb called the 5' RACE reads again in MiXCR, with one record for every CDR3 protein. This table holds roughly 650,000 distinct CDR3 sequences, around 32% found once. Material: blood. Source of these receptors: a woman aged 80 or over in good health.

A few counts support this clonotype. The chain has TRBV5-1 and TRBJ1-4, with D hard to call. In germline, CDR1 is SGHRS, CDR2 YFSETQ. Trimming removed 0 bases at V and 3 bases at J, with 12 bases between. The CDR3 totals 16 residues. The CDR3 DNA is TGCGCCAGCAGCTTGGACCTGGGTGGGGCTAATGAAAAACTGTTTTTT. This encodes CASSLDLGGANEKLFF.

This chain links TRBV28 with TRBJ2-3; D unclear. The CDR3 contains 15 residues. Germline CDR1 and CDR2: MDHEN and SYDVKM. V was pared by 3 bases and J by 2 bases, with 12 bases between. CDR3 coding DNA: TGTGCCAGCAGTTTTTTAGGATTTAACACAGATACGCAGTATTTT. It encodes CASSFLGFNTDTQYF.

The table lists this clonotype with many counts. A clone one base away is much larger, so this may be a read error. The rearrangement uses TRBV5-1 and TRBJ2-1; weak D call: TRBD2 (5 bases). Deletions cut 0 bases from V and 8 bases from J, with 15 bases between. This CDR3 spans 15 amino acids. The germline CDR1 and CDR2 sequences are SGHRS and YFSETQ. CDR3 region: CASSLEVYGSDEQFF. The CDR3 nucleotides read TGCGCCAGCAGCTTGGAGGTGTATGGTAGCGATGAGCAGTTCTTC.

The chain carries TRBV7-9 and TRBJ1-4; tentative D call: TRBD1 (5 bases). The CDR3 length is 12 residues. Trimming cost V 8 bases and J 7 bases, with 11 bases left between them. CDR1 and CDR2 from the germline V gene are SEHNR and FQNEAQ (reference sequence). CDR3 residues: CASQRGIEKLFF. The DNA for the CDR3 is TGTGCCAGCCAGAGGGGAATTGAAAAACTGTTTTTT.

Concerning this clonotype: One end of the junction varies from germline; a read error may be responsible. The rearrangement links TRBV4-1 to TRBJ2-7; 7 bases map to TRBD2. Looked up from germline, CDR1 is MGHRA and CDR2 is YSYEKL. CDR3 length equals 18 residues. The chain's CDR3 is CASSQAGGPQTSSYERYF. Here the CDR3 DNA reads TGCGCCAGCAGCCAAGCGGGAGGCCCCCAGACTAGCTCCTACGAGCGGTACTTC.

This clonotype was picked up a small number of times. The rearrangement joins TRBV11-2 to TRBJ2-1; D not certain. The CDR3 runs to 17 residues. V lost 5 bases to trimming and J lost 5 bases, with 22 bases between them. Looked up from germline, CDR1 is SGHAT and CDR2 is FQNNGV. CDR3 sequence (DNA): TGTGCCAGCAGCCGTCCCTGGAGACTGAAGGGTCACAATGAGCAGTTCTTC. Translation: CASSRPWRLKGHNEQFF.

This clonotype appeared once. The chain uses TRBV6-1 and TRBJ1-2, with D unclear. V lost 2 bases and J 5 bases, leaving 9 bases between the germline ends. CDR1 and CDR2 (germline): MNHNS, SASEGT. This CDR3 spans 13 amino acids. CDR3 amino acids: CASSEKYGYGYTF. CDR3 DNA: TGTGCCAGCAGTGAAAAATACGGTTATGGCTACACCTTC.

Many counts were recorded for this clonotype. The chain couples TRBV7-6 to TRBJ2-1; tentatively, D is TRBD1 or TRBD2 (5 bases each). V was pared by 1 base and J by 9 bases, with 10 bases between. The CDR3 totals 13 residues. CDR1 and CDR2 (germline): SGHVS, FNYEAQ. The DNA of the CDR3 is TGTGCCAGCAGCTTAGGGGGACCTGGTGAGCAGTTCTTC. Translating it yields CASSLGGPGEQFF.

This chain uses TRBV10-3 with TRBJ2-7, with 7 positions matching TRBD1. This CDR3 region has 16 residues. Germline lookup yields CDR1 ENHRY and CDR2 SYGVKD. V gave up 0 bases and J gave up 0 bases; unmatched junction bases: 5. In nucleotides, the CDR3 is TGTGCCATCAGTGAGTCAGGACAGGAGATCTCCTACGAGCAGTACTTC. This sequence encodes CAISESGQEISYEQYF.